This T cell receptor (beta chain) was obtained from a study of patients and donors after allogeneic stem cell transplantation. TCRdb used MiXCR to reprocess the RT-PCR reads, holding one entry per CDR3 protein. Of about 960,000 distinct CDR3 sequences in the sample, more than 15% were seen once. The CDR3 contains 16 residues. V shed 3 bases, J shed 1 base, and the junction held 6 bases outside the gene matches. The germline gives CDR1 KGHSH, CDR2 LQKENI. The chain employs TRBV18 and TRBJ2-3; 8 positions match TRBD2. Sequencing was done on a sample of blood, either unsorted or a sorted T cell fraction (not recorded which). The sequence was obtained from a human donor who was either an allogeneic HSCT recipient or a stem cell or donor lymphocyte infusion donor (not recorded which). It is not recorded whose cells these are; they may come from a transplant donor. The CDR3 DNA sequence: TGTGCCAGCTCACCCCTTAGCGGGGCCCGCACAGATACGCAGTATTTT. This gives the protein CASSPLSGARTDTQYF.